The present T cell receptor (beta chain) was sequenced within a study of T cell repertoires in cytomegalovirus infection. Turning to the study itself: Used in the study were CMV epitopes, some recently identified and HLA-C-restricted, others well-studied and HLA-B-restricted. TCR beta signatures that were public indicated CMV infection and matching HLA type.

Using its own MiXCR run on the reads, TCRdb lists one record per CDR3 protein. The sample includes fewer than 1,000,000 distinct CDR3 sequences, more than 25% of them seen just once. There are 16 residues in the CDR3. Trimming cost V 0 bases and J 9 bases, with 15 bases left between them. Per germline, CDR1 LGHNA and CDR2 YSLEER. This clonotype was recorded a few times. Its antigen is undetermined. The chain employs TRBV4-3 and TRBJ1-6; D might be TRBD1 (5 bases). The sequence was obtained from a human donor in good health (CMV status not recorded). Some clones in this sample may be carry-over from other donors' samples. The sequencing here drew on cultured CD8+ T cells from PBMCs, taken from culture after CMV antigen stimulation. Here the CDR3 reads CASSQDGSGGGSPLHF. The CDR3 DNA sequence: TGCGCCAGCAGCCAAGATGGGTCGGGGGGGGGTTCACCCCTCCACTTT.